The 19 T cell receptor beta chains below all came from one sample that was sequenced in a study of read filtering for tumor transcriptome and immune sequencing. The library was built from about 370 ng RNA with molecular barcoded adaptors for alpha/delta and beta/gamma chains. MiXCR was run by TCRdb on the reads, yielding one entry per CDR3 protein. The sample comprises around 41,000 distinct CDR3 sequences, less than 15% of which are singletons, and roughly 18% rests with the top ten. Source material: a population of CD138-negative cells sorted from bone marrow. These receptors originate from a donor aged 40 or older with multiple myeloma.

For the CDR3, the DNA is TGCAGCGTGGGCCGGGACAGCTCCTACGAGCAGTACTTC. Its protein is CSVGRDSSYEQYF. The chain uses TRBV29-1 and TRBJ2-7; TRBD1 matches 7 bases. CDR3 length: 13 residues. Germline loops: CDR1 SQVTM, CDR2 ANQGSEA. Trimming cost V 6 bases and J 0 bases; bases outside gene matches: 5.

This clonotype was seen many times. J is TRBJ2-7 and V is TRBV27; 7 nucleotides match TRBD2. This CDR3 contains 15 residues. V was clipped by 5 bases and J by 7 bases; unmatched bases: 14. Germline V gene sequence: CDR1 MNHEY, CDR2 SMNVEV (reference sequence). The CDR3 nucleotides are TGTGCCAGCAGTCCCTTTGCATCCCGGGAGGAGGAGCAGTACTTC. As protein: CASSPFASREEEQYF.

This clonotype was detected only a few times. The chain recombines TRBV12-3 or TRBV12-4 with TRBJ1-4; D gene unclear. V lost 6 bases and J 0 bases, leaving 11 bases between the germline ends. CDR3 length: 15 amino acids. CDR3 region: CASRPDGSTNEKLFF. In nucleotides, the CDR3 is TGTGCCAGCAGACCTGACGGTTCAACTAATGAAAAACTGTTTTTT.

As for this clonotype: An end of the junction does not agree with germline; a read error may underlie this. The chain carries TRBV5-1 and TRBJ2-3, with D perhaps matching TRBD1 or TRBD2 (6 bases each). This CDR3 region has 13 residues. The germline CDR1 and CDR2 sequences are SGHRS and YFSETQ. The CDR3 DNA is TGCGGCAGCAGCCGAGGGGGGCCAGATACGCAGTATTTT. The encoded protein is CGSSRGGPDTQYF.

Details on this clonotype: Because the CDR3 is missing its conserved closing phenylalanine or tryptophan, this is likely a read error. The chain carries TRBV12-3 or TRBV12-4 and TRBJ1-1; D unclear. This CDR3 has 15 residues. CDR3 sequence (DNA): TGTGCCAGCAGTTTAAGTGGACGCCTGAACGCTGAAGCTTTCCAT. It is translated as CASSLSGRLNAEAFH.

This clonotype was counted ten times or more. V is TRBV20-1 and J is TRBJ1-2; tentative D call: TRBD1 (6 bases). Germline CDR1 and CDR2: DFQATT and SNEGSKA (reference sequence). V was cut by 5 bases and J by 2 bases, with 15 bases left in between. The CDR3 is made up of 14 amino acids. The CDR3 DNA sequence: TGCAGTGCTCAAATAAAAGGGGGGAACTATGGCTACACCTTC. As protein: CSAQIKGGNYGYTF.

This clonotype has a count of ten or more. CDR3 sequence: CASDRGQNTGELFF. The CDR3 bases are TGTGCCAGCGACAGGGGGCAGAACACCGGGGAGCTGTTTTTT. The chain links TRBV2 to TRBJ2-2; TRBD1 matches at 10 bases. Germline values: CDR1 SNHLY, CDR2 FYNNEI. CDR3 length equals 14 residues. Trimming took 8 bases from V and 1 from J; bases not matched to a gene: 1.

This clonotype was counted many times. The chain has TRBV20-1 and TRBJ1-2; no reliable D call. This CDR3 region has 15 residues. V lost 3 bases and J lost 0, with 14 bases in between. Looked up from germline, CDR1 is DFQATT and CDR2 is SNEGSKA (reference sequence). CDR3 amino acids: CSARGTDDTNYGYTF. CDR3 sequence (DNA): TGCAGTGCTAGGGGTACAGATGATACTAACTATGGCTACACCTTC.

Worth noting for this clonotype: One end of the junction fails to match germline, which may point to a read error. The gene calls are TRBV15 and TRBJ1-2, with D maybe TRBD1 (5 bases). CDR1 LNHNV and CDR2 YYDKDF come from the germline V gene (reference sequence). The CDR3 sequence is 15 residues long. CDR3 sequence: CAASRDLEGNYGYTF. The CDR3 region has the DNA TGTGCCGCCAGCAGAGATCTTGAGGGGAACTACGGCTACACCTTC.

About this clonotype itself: A much more abundant neighbour one base away suggests this may be a read error. V gene TRBV7-9 combines with J gene TRBJ2-3; perhaps TRBD1 as D (5 bases). The CDR3 contains 14 residues. Between the trimmed V and J ends, which lost 3 bases and 4 bases, there was a span of 11 bases. Germline V gives CDR1 SEHNR, CDR2 FQNEAQ (reference sequence). CDR3 sequence reads: CASSFTGRADTQYF. CDR3 nucleotide sequence: TGTGCCAGCAGCTTTACAGGTCGCGCAGATACGCAGTATTTT.

At least ten counts were recorded for this clonotype. This sequence joins TRBV5-1 and TRBJ2-7, with a possible D match to TRBD1 (6 bases). CDR1 SGHRS and CDR2 YFSETQ come from the germline V gene. The V end lost 0 bases, the J end lost 0 bases, and 19 bases lay between the germline ends. The CDR3 loop spans 18 amino acids. The CDR3 region has the DNA TGCGCCAGCAGCTTGGCAATTAGGGACACCTCGAGCTCCTACGAGCAGTACTTC. Its translation is CASSLAIRDTSSSYEQYF. Combining the CDR3 with reference TRBV5-1 and TRBJ2-7 gives the whole variable domain KAGVTQTPRYLIKTRGQQVTLSCSPISGHRSVSWYQQTPGQGLQFLFEYFSETQRNKGNFPGRFSGRQFSNSRSEMNVSTLELGDSALYLCASSLAIRDTSSSYEQYFGPGTRLTVT.

On this clonotype itself: A read error may be the cause here, since a much bigger clone is one base away. The chain combines TRBV6-5 with TRBJ2-2; possibly TRBD1 for D (5 bases). V lost 1 base to trimming and J lost 3 bases, with 33 bases between them. This CDR3 region has 23 residues. Germline values: CDR1 MNHEY, CDR2 SVGAGI. The CDR3 loop reads CASSYFVRGIGRDWRSDTGELFF. Written as DNA, the CDR3 is TGTGCCAGCAGTTACTTCGTTAGGGGCATAGGAAGGGATTGGCGATCGGACACCGGGGAGCTGTTTTTT.

This clonotype was counted at least ten times. One end of the junction is discordant with germline, which a read error may explain. The chain has TRBV2 and TRBJ2-4; D is unresolved. The CDR3 loop spans 13 amino acids. Germline V lookup: CDR1 SNHLY, CDR2 FYNNEI. CDR3 sequence (DNA): TGTGCAAGCAAGGCGGAGCCCAAAAACATTCAGTACTTC. It yields the protein CASKAEPKNIQYF.

This clonotype occurred many times. V usage is TRBV28 and J usage is TRBJ2-7, with D possibly TRBD1 on 5 matching bases. This CDR3 comprises 12 residues. Germline lookup yields CDR1 MDHEN and CDR2 SYDVKM. Trimming took off 2 bases at V and 3 bases at J, with 5 bases between the two ends. The CDR3 DNA sequence: TGTGCCAGCAGTTTACAGGGCTACGAGCAGTACTTC. This translates into CASSLQGYEQYF.

The chain joins TRBV18 to TRBJ1-5, with TRBD1 matching 7 bases. Trimming removed 4 bases from V and 7 bases from J; junction bases left unmatched: 4. CDR1 and CDR2 from the germline V gene are KGHSH and LQKENI. The CDR3 has 13 residues. CDR3 DNA: TGTGCCAGCTCACAGGGGGCCCGGCAGCCCCAGCATTTT. It is translated as CASSQGARQPQHF.

This clonotype was recorded at least ten times. V is TRBV9 and J is TRBJ2-5; TRBD1 aligns across 7 bases. Germline V CDR1 and CDR2: SGDLS, YYNGEE. J lost 3 bases, V lost 3 bases, and 8 bases had no gene match. CDR3 length equals 15 residues. The CDR3 region has the DNA TGTGCCAGCAGCGACTACAGACAGGGCAAAGAGACCCAGTACTTC. Protein: CASSDYRQGKETQYF.

This clonotype occurred many times. This sequence joins TRBV6-5 and TRBJ2-1; D perhaps matches TRBD2 (6 bases). V dropped 0 bases and J dropped 8 bases, with 11 bases sitting between them. The CDR3 loop spans 14 amino acids. The germline V gene has CDR1 MNHEY and CDR2 SVGAGI. The CDR3 DNA reads as TGTGCCAGCAGTTACTCGACGGGGGACTATGAGCAGTTCTTC. As protein: CASSYSTGDYEQFF.

This clonotype was counted many times. The V and J genes are TRBV7-2 and TRBJ1-5; D unresolved. Germline loops: CDR1 SGHTA, CDR2 FQGNSA. The germline V and J ends were trimmed by 2 bases and 6 bases, with 8 bases remaining between them. The CDR3 has 13 amino acids. The chain's CDR3 is CASSLSEGQPQHF. The CDR3 nucleotides read TGTGCCAGCAGCTTAAGCGAAGGTCAGCCCCAGCATTTT.

This clonotype appeared a few times. A much larger clone lies one base from this, so it may be a read error. Here the CDR3 omits its conserved ending phenylalanine or tryptophan, so a read error is the likely source. The chain joins TRBV14 to TRBJ1-6; weak D call: TRBD1 (6 bases). The V end was cut by 3 bases, the J end by 7 bases, with 7 bases between. This CDR3 has 13 residues. Germline CDR1 reads SGHDN; CDR2 reads FVKESK. The chain's CDR3 is CASSQQGNSPLHL. The CDR3 nucleotides are TGTGCCAGCAGCCAGCAGGGGAATTCACCCCTCCACCTT.